Listed here is a single TCR beta chain. This specimen comes from a study of CD8+ T cells in alopecia areata. The V and J ends lost 6 bases and 0 bases respectively, with 18 bases between them. Germline V gene sequence: CDR1 SQVTM, CDR2 ANQGSEA. The CDR3 extends over 16 amino acids. RNA, once extracted, was reverse transcribed into cDNA for use as the sequencing template. This table comes from immunoSEQ multiplex PCR, and its TCRdb copy is limited to in-frame clones, with some not included. The table records around 160,000 clones, around 87% of them present only once. The receptor comes from a human donor with alopecia areata. The J gene is TRBJ2-4, the V gene TRBV29-1; a weak D match, TRBD1 (6 bases). The starting material was CD8+ T cells sorted from blood, obtained at week 0. The CDR3 protein is CSVGYITGLAKNIQYF. As DNA, the CDR3 is TGCAGCGTCGGTTACATTACAGGGCTAGCCAAAAACATTCAGTACTTC.